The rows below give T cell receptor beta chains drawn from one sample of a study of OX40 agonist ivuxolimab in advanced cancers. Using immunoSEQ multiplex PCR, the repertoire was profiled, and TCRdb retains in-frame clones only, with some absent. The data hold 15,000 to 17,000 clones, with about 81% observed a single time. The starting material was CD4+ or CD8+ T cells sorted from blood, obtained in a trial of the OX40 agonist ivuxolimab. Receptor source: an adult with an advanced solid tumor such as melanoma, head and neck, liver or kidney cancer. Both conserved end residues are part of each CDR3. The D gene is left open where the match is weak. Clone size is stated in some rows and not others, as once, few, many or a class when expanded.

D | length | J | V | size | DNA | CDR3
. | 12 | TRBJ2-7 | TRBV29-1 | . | TGCAGCGTCCAACCGGCCGGAGACGAGCAGTACTTC | CSVQPAGDEQYF
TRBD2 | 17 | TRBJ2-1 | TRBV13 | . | TGTGCCAGCAGCTATTCTAGCGGGGCGAGGCTGTACAATGAGCAGTTCTTC | CASSYSSGARLYNEQFF
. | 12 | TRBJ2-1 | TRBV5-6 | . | TGTGCCAGCAGCTTCGGACGGGAGGAGCAGTTCTTC | CASSFGREEQFF
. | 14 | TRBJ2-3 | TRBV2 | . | TGTGCCAGCAGTGAGGAGGTTGTGAGGGATACGCAGTATTTT | CASSEEVVRDTQYF
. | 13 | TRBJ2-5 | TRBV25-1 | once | TGTGCCAGCAGGGGGGGACAGCAAGAGACCCAGTACTTC | CASRGGQQETQYF
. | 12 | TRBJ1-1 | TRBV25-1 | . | TGTGCCAGCAGTGAGATGAACACTGAAGCTTTCTTT | CASSEMNTEAFF
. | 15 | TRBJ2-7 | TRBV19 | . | TGTGCCACCACACCCGGACAGGGAGGGAGGTACGAGCAGTACTTC | CATTPGQGGRYEQYF
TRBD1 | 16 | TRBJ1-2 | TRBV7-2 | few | TGTGCCAGCAGCGACGTTACCGGGACAGGGTACTATGGCTACACCTTC | CASSDVTGTGYYGYTF
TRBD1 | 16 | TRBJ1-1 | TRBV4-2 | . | TGTGCCAGCAGCCAAGGGGTCATGAACAGGGGGTCTGAAGCTTTCTTT | CASSQGVMNRGSEAFF
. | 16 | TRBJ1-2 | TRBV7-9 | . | TGTGCCAGCAGCGCGTCTTCGGACCGAAGGATCTATGGCTACACCTTC | CASSASSDRRIYGYTF
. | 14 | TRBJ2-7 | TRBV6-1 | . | TGTGCCAGCAGTGTTGACAGGTCCTCCTACGAGCAGTACTTC | CASSVDRSSYEQYF
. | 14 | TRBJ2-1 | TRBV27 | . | TGTGCCAGCAGTCCCGGACTTGGCTACAATGAGCAGTTCTTC | CASSPGLGYNEQFF
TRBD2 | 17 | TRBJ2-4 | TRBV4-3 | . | TGCGCCAGCAGCCAAGATAGCGGGAGGTTTGTCAAAAACATTCAGTACTTC | CASSQDSGRFVKNIQYF
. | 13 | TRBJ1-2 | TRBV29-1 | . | TGCAGCGTTGGTCCTGGGATCGATCATGGCTACACCTTC | CSVGPGIDHGYTF
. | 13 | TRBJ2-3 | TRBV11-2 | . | TGTGCCAGCAGCGCCGACCACACAGATACGCAGTATTTT | CASSADHTDTQYF
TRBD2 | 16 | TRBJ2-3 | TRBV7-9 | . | TGTGCCAGCAGCGGGAGGGGAGGGACTAGCACAGATACGCAGTATTTT | CASSGRGGTSTDTQYF
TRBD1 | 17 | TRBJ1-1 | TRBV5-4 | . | TGTGCCAGCAGCCCCTTGGCCTCAACAGGGGAGAACACTGAAGCTTTCTTT | CASSPLASTGENTEAFF
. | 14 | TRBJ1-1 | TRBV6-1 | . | TGTGCCAGCAGTGAGGCGTCCTCGAACACTGAAGCTTTCTTT | CASSEASSNTEAFF
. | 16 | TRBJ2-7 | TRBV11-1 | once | TGTGCCAGCAACGTACAGGCTCTGACGAGCTCCTACGAGCAGTACTTC | CASNVQALTSSYEQYF
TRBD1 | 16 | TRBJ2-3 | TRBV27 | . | TGTGCCAGCAGTACCCGGGACAGGGGAGGCACAGATACGCAGTATTTT | CASSTRDRGGTDTQYF
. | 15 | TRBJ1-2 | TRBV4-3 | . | TGCGCCAGCAGCCAAGATTACAGGGCCGGGGGTGGCTACACCTTC | CASSQDYRAGGGYTF
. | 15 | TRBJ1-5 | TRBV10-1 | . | TGCGCCAGCCAAAAGGCAGGGTGTAGGGATCAGCCCCAGCATTTT | CASQKAGCRDQPQHF
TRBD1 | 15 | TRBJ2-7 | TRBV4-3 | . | TGCGCCAGCAGCCTTAGGACAGGGGGCAGCTACGAGCAGTACTTC | CASSLRTGGSYEQYF
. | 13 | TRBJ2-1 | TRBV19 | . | TGTGCCAGTAGTATAGATATCTACAATGAGCAGTTCTTC | CASSIDIYNEQFF
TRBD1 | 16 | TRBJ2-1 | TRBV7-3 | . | TGTGCCAGCAGCCGAGATAAGGACAGGGGCTACAATGAGCAGTTCTTC | CASSRDKDRGYNEQFF
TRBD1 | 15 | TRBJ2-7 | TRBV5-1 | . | TGCGCCAGCAGTCATCCGGGACAGGGTGTTTCCGAGCAGTACTTC | CASSHPGQGVSEQYF
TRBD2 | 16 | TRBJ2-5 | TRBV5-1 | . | TGCGCCAGCAGCTTGGCGGCTAGCGGGTACCAAGAGACCCAGTACTTC | CASSLAASGYQETQYF
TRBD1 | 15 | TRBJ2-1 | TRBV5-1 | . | TGCGCCAGCAGTCCCTTCGGACAGGGGAACAATGAGCAGTTCTTC | CASSPFGQGNNEQFF